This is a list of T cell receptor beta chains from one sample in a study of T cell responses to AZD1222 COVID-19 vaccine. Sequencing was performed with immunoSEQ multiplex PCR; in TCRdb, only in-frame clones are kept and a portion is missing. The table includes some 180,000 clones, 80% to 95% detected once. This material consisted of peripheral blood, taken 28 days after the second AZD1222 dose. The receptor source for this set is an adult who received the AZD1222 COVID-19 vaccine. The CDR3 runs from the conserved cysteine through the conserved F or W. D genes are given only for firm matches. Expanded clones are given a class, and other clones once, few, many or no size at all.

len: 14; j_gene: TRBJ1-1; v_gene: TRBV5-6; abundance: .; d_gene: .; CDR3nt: TGTGCCAGCAGCTCTACGGGGGCTTTTGGGGTGGCTTTCTTT; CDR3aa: CASSSTGAFGVAFF
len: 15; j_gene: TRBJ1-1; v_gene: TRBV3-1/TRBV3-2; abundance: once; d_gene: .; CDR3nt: TGTGCCAGCAGCCAGAGAGGTTTGGTGGACACTGAAGCTTTCTTT; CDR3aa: CASSQRGLVDTEAFF
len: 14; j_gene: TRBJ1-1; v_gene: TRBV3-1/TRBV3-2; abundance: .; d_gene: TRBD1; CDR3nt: TGTGCCAGCAGCCAACAGGGGGCGGACACTGAAGCTTTCTTT; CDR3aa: CASSQQGADTEAFF
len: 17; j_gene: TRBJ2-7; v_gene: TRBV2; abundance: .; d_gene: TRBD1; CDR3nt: TGTGCCAGCAGTATATCGAAGCTGGGACAGGGGCTCTACGAGCAGTACTTC; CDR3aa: CASSISKLGQGLYEQYF
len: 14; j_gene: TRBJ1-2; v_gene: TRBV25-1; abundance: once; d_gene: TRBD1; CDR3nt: TGTGCCAGCAGCCGTACAGGGGGGGGCTATGGCTACACCTTC; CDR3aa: CASSRTGGGYGYTF
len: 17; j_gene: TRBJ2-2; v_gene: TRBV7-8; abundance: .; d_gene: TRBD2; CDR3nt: TGTGCCAGCAGTACCGCGAGGGGAGGGGTTGGCACCGGGGAGCTGTTTTTT; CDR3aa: CASSTARGGVGTGELFF
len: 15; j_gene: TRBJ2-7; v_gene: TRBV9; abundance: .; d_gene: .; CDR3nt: TGTGCCAGCAGCGTAGCGCAGGGGTTCTCCTACGAGCAGTACTTC; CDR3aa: CASSVAQGFSYEQYF
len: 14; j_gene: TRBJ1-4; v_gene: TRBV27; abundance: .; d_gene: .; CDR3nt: TGTGCCAGCAGTCGTGGCAGGGTCAATGAAAAACTGTTTTTT; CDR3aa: CASSRGRVNEKLFF
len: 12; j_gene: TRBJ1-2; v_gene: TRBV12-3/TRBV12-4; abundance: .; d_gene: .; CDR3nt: TGTGCCAGCAGCCTGGAGGGGATCGGCTACACCTTC; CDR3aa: CASSLEGIGYTF
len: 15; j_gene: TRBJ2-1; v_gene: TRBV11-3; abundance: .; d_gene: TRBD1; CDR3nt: TGTGCCAGCAGCTTAAAGACAGGGGGGTCCAATGAGCAGTTCTTC; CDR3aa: CASSLKTGGSNEQFF
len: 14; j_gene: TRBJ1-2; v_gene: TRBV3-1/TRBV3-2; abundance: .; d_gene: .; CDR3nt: TGTGCCAGCAGCCAAGATGGGACGAACTATGGCTACACCTTC; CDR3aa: CASSQDGTNYGYTF
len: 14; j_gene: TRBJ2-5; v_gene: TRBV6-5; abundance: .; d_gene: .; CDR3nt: TGTGCCAGCAGTTCACCCCTAACTAAAGAGACCCAGTACTTC; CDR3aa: CASSSPLTKETQYF
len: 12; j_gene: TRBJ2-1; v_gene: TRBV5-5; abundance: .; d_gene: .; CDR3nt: TGTGCCAGCAGCTTGGACGGGAATGAGCAGTTCTTC; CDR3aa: CASSLDGNEQFF
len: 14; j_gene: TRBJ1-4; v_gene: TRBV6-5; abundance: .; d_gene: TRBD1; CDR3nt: TGTGCCAGCAAAAAGGACAGGGGTTCTGAAAAACTGTTTTTT; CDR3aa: CASKKDRGSEKLFF
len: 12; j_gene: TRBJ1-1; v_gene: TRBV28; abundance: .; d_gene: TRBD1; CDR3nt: TGTGCCAGCAGTTTAGGAGGGACAGGGGCTTTCTTT; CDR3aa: CASSLGGTGAFF
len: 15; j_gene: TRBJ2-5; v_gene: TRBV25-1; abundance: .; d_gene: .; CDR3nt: TGTGCCAGCAAGGGGGGCCTTTCAAGACAAGAGACCCAGTACTTC; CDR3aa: CASKGGLSRQETQYF
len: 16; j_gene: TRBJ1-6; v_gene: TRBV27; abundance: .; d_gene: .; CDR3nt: TGTGCCAGCAGTTTACAAGGAAGCTCCTATAATTCACCCCTCCACTTT; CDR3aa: CASSLQGSSYNSPLHF
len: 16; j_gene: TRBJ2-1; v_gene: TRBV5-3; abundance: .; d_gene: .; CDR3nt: TGTGCCAGAAGCTCGTTGGGTAGGCGATCCTACAATGAGCAGTTCTTC; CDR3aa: CARSSLGRRSYNEQFF
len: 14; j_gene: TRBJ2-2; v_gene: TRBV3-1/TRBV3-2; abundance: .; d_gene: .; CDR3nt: TGTGCCAGCGGAGGGGACACCGGCACCGGGGAGCTGTTTTTT; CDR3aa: CASGGDTGTGELFF
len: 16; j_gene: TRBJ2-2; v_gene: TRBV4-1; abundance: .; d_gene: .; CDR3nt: TGCGCCAGCAGCCGCGGACGGGACATAAACACCGGGGAGCTGTTTTTT; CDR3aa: CASSRGRDINTGELFF
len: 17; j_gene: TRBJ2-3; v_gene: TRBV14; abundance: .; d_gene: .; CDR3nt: TGTGCCAGCAGCCAAGCTATTCAGGGTATGCGGACAGATACGCAGTATTTT; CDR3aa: CASSQAIQGMRTDTQYF
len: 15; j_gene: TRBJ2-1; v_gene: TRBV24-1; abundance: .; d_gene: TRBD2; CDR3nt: TGTGCCACCAGTGATTTCGTGGGGGGGGTGGATGAGCAGTTCTTC; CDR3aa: CATSDFVGGVDEQFF
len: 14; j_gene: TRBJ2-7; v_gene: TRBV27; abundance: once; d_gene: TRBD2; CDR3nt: TGTGCCAGCGGGAGGGACGGTAGCTCCTACGAGCAGTACTTC; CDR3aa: CASGRDGSSYEQYF
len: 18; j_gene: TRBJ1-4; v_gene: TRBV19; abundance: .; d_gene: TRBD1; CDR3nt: TGTGCCAGTAGTGCGATGGATGACAGGGGGGGGACTTATGAAAAACTGTTTTTT; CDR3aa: CASSAMDDRGGTYEKLFF
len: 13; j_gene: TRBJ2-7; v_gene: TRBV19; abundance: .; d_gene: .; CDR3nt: TGTGCCAGTAATCGAGACGGAGGCTACGAGCAGTACTTC; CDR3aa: CASNRDGGYEQYF
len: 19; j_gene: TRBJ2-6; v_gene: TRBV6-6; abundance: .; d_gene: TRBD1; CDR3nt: TGTGCCAGCAGCGTGCTAGGGACAGGGGGCATTTCTGGGGCCAACGTCCTGACTTTC; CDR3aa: CASSVLGTGGISGANVLTF